This T cell receptor beta chain was recorded in a study of cytomegalovirus exposure and HLA in healthy donors. Study observations and caveats: Specific recognition of CMV antigens was confirmed in vitro for a few chains (all CMV-associated). TRBV6-2, TRBV6-3 and some other V segments were unresolvable in 87-base-pair reads. About 90% or about 30% of the time was how often most TCR beta V segments were productive, according to an earlier analysis.

V shed 6 bases, J shed 6 bases, and the junction held 7 bases outside the gene matches. Germline V lookup: CDR1 MDHEN, CDR2 SYDVKM. CDR3 length: 14 amino acids. This clone was counted a few times. Its matching antigen is unknown. This PCR relied on a set of 60 Vbeta primers and 13 Jbeta primers. Clones were read by immunoSEQ multiplex PCR, and TCRdb kept only the in-frame ones, dropping some. The table lists around 140,000 clones, roughly 71% of them singletons. This sequence originates from a man aged 25 to 40 in good health and CMV-seronegative. Sequencing was done on a sample of PBMCs. The chain links TRBV28 to TRBJ1-4; 7 nucleotides agree with TRBD1. For the CDR3, the DNA is TGTGCCAGCAGACATCAGGGGGATTATGAAAAACTGTTTTTT. Protein product: CASRHQGDYEKLFF.